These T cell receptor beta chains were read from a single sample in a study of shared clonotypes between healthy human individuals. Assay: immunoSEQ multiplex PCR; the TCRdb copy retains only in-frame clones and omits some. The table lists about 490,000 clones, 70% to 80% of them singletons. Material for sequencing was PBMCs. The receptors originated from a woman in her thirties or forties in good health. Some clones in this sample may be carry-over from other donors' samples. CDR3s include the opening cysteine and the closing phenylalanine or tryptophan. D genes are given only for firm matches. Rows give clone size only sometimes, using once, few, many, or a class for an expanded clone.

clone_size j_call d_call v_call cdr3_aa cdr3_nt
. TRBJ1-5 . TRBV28 CASSRTQGFSPQHF TGTGCCAGCAGCCGCACACAGGGCTTTTCGCCCCAGCATTTT
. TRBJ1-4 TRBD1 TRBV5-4 CASSSGTGGRAVNEKLFF TGTGCCAGCAGTTCCGGGACAGGGGGGAGGGCAGTTAATGAAAAACTGTTTTTT
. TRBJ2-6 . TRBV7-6 CASSLFFSSGANVLTF TGTGCCAGCAGCTTATTTTTCAGCTCTGGGGCCAACGTCCTGACTTTC
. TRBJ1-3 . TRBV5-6 CASSYDPGNTIYF TGTGCCAGCAGCTACGATCCTGGAAACACCATATATTTT
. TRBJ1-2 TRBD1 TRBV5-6 CASSTGVPGYGYTF TGTGCCAGCAGTACAGGGGTACCGGGCTATGGCTACACCTTC
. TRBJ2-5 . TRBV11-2 CASSLRRIRGETQYF TGTGCCAGCAGCTTAAGGAGGATACGGGGAGAGACCCAGTACTTC
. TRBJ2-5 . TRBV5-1 CASSLASQETQYF TGCGCCAGCAGCTTGGCGAGCCAAGAGACCCAGTACTTC
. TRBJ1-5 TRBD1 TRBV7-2 CASSLGGRDNQPQHF TGTGCCAGCAGCCTAGGGGGCAGGGACAATCAGCCCCAGCATTTT
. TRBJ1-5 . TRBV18 CASSPGGDGQPQHF TGTGCCAGCTCACCAGGGGGGGACGGCCAGCCCCAGCATTTT
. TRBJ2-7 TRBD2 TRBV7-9 CASSLASSGRRGLSYEQYF TGTGCCAGCAGCTTAGCTTCTAGCGGGAGGAGGGGGCTCTCCTACGAGCAGTACTTC
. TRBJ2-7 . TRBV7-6 CASSLRSGPYEQYF TGTGCCAGCAGCTTGCGGAGCGGCCCCTACGAGCAGTACTTC
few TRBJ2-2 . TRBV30 CAWRSPRGDTGELFF TGTGCCTGGAGGTCGCCCAGGGGCGACACCGGGGAGCTGTTTTTT
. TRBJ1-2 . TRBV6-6 CASSPRVYDGYTF TGTGCCAGCAGTCCCAGGGTATACGATGGCTACACCTTC
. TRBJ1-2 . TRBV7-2 CASSSDKNYGYTF TGTGCCAGCAGCTCCGATAAGAACTATGGCTACACCTTC
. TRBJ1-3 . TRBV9 CASSVDSSGNTIYF TGTGCCAGCAGCGTAGACAGCTCTGGAAACACCATATATTTT
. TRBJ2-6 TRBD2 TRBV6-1 CASSEPAGGLPPGANVLTF TGTGCCAGCAGTGAACCGGCGGGAGGGCTTCCTCCTGGGGCCAACGTCCTGACTTTC
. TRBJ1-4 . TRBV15 CATSPQPTQGNSYQTNEKLFF TGTGCCACCAGCCCTCAACCTACACAGGGAAACAGCTATCAGACTAATGAAAAACTGTTTTTT
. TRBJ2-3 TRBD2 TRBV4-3 CASSQVPTSGTDTQYF TGCGCCAGCAGCCAAGTTCCTACTAGCGGCACAGATACGCAGTATTTT
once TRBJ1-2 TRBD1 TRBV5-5 CASSQFSGRGGMTYGYTF TGCGCCAGCAGCCAATTCTCCGGGAGAGGGGGCATGACTTATGGCTACACCTTC
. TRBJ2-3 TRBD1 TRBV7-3 CASSSPRQGDTQYF TGTGCCAGCAGCTCACCGCGACAGGGGGATACGCAGTATTTT
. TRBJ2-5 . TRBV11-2 CASSFGETQYF TGTGCCAGCAGCTTTGGCGAGACCCAGTACTTC
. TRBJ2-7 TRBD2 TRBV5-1 CASSTQRGYEQYF TGCGCCAGCAGCACCCAGCGGGGATACGAGCAGTACTTC
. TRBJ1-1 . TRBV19 CASSMWTLGNTEAFF TGTGCCAGTAGTATGTGGACTTTGGGGAACACTGAAGCTTTCTTT
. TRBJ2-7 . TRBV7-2 CASSPDRVTYEQYF TGTGCCAGCAGCCCGGACAGAGTTACCTACGAGCAGTACTTC
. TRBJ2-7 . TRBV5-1 CASSLAAPGDEQYF TGCGCCAGCAGCTTGGCGGCTCCGGGGGACGAGCAGTACTTC
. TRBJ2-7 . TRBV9 CASSVEGHTPYF TGTGCCAGCAGCGTAGAGGGGCATACTCCGTACTTC